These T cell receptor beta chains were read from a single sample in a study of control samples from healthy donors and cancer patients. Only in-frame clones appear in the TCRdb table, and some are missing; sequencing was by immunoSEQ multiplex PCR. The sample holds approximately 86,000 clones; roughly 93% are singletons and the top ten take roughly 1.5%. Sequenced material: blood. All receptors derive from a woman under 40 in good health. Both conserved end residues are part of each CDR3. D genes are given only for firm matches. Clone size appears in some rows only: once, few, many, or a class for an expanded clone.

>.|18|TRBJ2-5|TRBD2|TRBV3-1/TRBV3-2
TGTGCCAGCAGCCCCCGGCTAGCGGGGGGGCCGGGGCAAGAGACCCAGTACTTC
CASSPRLAGGPGQETQYF
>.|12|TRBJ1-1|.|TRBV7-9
TGTGCCAGCAGCTCAGTGGGTGCTGAAGCTTTCTTT
CASSSVGAEAFF
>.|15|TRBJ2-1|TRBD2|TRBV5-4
TGTGCCAGCAGCTCGTGGACTAGCGGGAGGATTGAGCAGTTCTTC
CASSSWTSGRIEQFF
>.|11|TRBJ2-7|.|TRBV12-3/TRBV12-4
TGTGCCAGCAGTTCCAACTACGAGCAGTACTTC
CASSSNYEQYF
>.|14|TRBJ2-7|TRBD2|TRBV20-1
TGCAGTGCTAGTACTAGCGGGGCCAACTACGAGCAGTACTTC
CSASTSGANYEQYF
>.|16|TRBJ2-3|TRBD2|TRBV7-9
TGTGCCAGCAGCTTAGATTTGGCGGGAGTTGGAGATACGCAGTATTTT
CASSLDLAGVGDTQYF
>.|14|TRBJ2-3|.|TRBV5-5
TGTGCCAGCAGCTTGTTGGACGCCACAGATACGCAGTATTTT
CASSLLDATDTQYF
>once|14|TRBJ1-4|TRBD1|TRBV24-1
TGTGCCACCAGCTCAGGGGGCTCGAGTGAAAAACTGTTTTTT
CATSSGGSSEKLFF
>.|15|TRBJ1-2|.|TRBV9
TGTGCCAGCAGCGTAGGGGACGGTGCATCCTATGGCTACACCTTC
CASSVGDGASYGYTF
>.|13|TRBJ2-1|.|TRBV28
TGTGCCAGCAGTTGGCGGGGTGACAATGAGCAGTTCTTC
CASSWRGDNEQFF
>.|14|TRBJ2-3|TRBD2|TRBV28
TGTGCCATCAATGGAGCGGGAGCATCAGATACGCAGTATTTT
CAINGAGASDTQYF
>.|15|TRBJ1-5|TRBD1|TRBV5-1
TGCGCCAGCAGCAAAGGGGGACAGGGTCATCAGCCCCAGCATTTT
CASSKGGQGHQPQHF
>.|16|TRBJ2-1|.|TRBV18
TGTGCCAGCTCACCACCTAGCGGCAGGGGGGACAATGAGCAGTTCTTC
CASSPPSGRGDNEQFF
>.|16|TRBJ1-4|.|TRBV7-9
TGTGCCAGCAGCTTAGTTCCACCCCTGGGGTATGAAAAACTGTTTTTT
CASSLVPPLGYEKLFF
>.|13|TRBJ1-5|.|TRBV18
TGTGCCAGCTCACAAGGGTTCAATCAGCCCCAGCATTTT
CASSQGFNQPQHF
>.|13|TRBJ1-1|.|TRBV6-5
TGTGCCAGCAGGTCAGGGGTAAACACTGAAGCTTTCTTT
CASRSGVNTEAFF
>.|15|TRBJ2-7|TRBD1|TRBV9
TGTGCCAGCAGCGCTCACGGGACAGGGGCCAACGAGCAGTACTTC
CASSAHGTGANEQYF
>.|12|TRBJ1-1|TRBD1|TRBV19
TGTGCCAGTAGAGACAGGGTCACTGAAGCTTTCTTT
CASRDRVTEAFF
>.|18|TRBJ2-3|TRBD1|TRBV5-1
TGCGCCAGCAGCTTGTACCCTGGACAGGGAAGCAATGCAGATACGCAGTATTTT
CASSLYPGQGSNADTQYF
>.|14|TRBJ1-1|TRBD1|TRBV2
TGTGCCAGCAGTGAAGCGGCCTGGACAGGGAAGGCTTTCTTT
CASSEAAWTGKAFF
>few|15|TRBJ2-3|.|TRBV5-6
TGTGCCAGCAGCTTGGTACGGATCCAGGAAGATACGCAGTATTTT
CASSLVRIQEDTQYF
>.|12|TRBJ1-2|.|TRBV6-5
TGTGCCAGCAGTTATACAAACTATGGCTACACCTTC
CASSYTNYGYTF
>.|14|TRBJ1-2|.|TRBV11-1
TGTGCCAGCAGCCCAACTGACAAGGGTTATGGCTACACCTTC
CASSPTDKGYGYTF
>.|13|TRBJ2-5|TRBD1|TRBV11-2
TGTGCCAGCAGCGGGGGACAGCAAGAGACCCAGTACTTC
CASSGGQQETQYF
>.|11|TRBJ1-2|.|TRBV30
TGTGCCTGGACAGGGGCGCGAGGCTACACCTTC
CAWTGARGYTF
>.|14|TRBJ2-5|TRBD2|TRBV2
TGTGCCAGCAGTGAAGGGTTAGCGGGAGAGACCCAGTACTTC
CASSEGLAGETQYF
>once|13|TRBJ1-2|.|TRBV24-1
TGTGCCACCACCCCTCCGAGGGAGTCGGGCTACACCTTC
CATTPPRESGYTF
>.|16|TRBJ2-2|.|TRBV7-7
TGTGCTAGCAGCTTACGCCGGGACTTCAACACCGGGGAGCTGTTTTTT
CASSLRRDFNTGELFF
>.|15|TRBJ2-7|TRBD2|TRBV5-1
TGCGCCAGCAGCTTGCGGAGCGGGGGCCCTTACGAGCAGTACTTC
CASSLRSGGPYEQYF
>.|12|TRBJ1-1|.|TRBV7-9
TGTGCCAGCAGCTTATCTTCCGATGAAGCTTTCTTT
CASSLSSDEAFF
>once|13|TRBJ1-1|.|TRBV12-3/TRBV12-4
TGTGCCAGCAGAACAACAGGGACCACTGAAGCTTTCTTT
CASRTTGTTEAFF
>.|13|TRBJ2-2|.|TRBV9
TGTGCCAGCAGCTATGGAGGCACCGGGGAGCTGTTTTTT
CASSYGGTGELFF
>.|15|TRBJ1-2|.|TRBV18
TGTGCCAGCTCACCAGGGTCAGACAAGCGCTATGGCTACACCTTC
CASSPGSDKRYGYTF
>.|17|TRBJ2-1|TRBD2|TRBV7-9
TGTGCCAGCACTACCATACCGGGGACTAGCGAGTACAATGAGCAGTTCTTC
CASTTIPGTSEYNEQFF
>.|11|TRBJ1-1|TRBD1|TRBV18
TGTGCCAGCTCGCCGGGACAGGAAGCTTTCTTT
CASSPGQEAFF
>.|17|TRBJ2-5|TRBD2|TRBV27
TGTGCCAGCAGTCGCGCCGACAGCGGGGGGGCAGGAGAGACCCAGTACTTC
CASSRADSGGAGETQYF
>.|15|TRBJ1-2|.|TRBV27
TGTGCCAGCAGTTTTAGCGGGGACGGGTGGTATGGCTACACCTTC
CASSFSGDGWYGYTF